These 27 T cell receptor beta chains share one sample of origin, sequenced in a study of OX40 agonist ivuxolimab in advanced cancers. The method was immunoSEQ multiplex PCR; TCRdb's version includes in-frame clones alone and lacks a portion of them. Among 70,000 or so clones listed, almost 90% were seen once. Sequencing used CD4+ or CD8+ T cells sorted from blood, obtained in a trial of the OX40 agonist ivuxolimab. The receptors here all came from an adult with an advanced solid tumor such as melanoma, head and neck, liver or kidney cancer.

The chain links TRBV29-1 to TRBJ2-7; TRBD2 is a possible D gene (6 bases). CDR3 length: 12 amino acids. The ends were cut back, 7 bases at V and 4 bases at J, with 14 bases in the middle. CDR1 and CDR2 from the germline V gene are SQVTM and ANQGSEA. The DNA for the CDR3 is TGCAGCGCTGGGCGGGGTGAGTACGAGCAGTACTTC. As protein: CSAGRGEYEQYF.

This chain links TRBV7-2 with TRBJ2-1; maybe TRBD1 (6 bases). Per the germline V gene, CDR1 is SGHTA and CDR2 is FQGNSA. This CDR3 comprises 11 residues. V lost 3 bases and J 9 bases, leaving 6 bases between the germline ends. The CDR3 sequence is CASSFRGEQFF. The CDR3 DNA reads TGTGCCAGCAGCTTCAGGGGTGAGCAGTTCTTC.

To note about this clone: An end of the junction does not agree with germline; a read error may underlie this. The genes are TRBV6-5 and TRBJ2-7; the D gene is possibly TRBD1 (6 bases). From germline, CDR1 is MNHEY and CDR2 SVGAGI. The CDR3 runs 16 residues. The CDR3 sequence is CVSSLSLWGQFYEQYF. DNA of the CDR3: TGTGTCAGCAGTTTAAGTTTGTGGGGACAATTCTACGAGCAGTACTTC.

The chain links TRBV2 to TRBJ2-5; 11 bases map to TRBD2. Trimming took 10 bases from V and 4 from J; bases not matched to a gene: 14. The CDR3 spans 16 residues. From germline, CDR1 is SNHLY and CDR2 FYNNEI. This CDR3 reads CATSLAGGGGRETQYF. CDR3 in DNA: TGTGCCACCTCCTTAGCGGGAGGGGGGGGGCGAGAGACCCAGTACTTC.

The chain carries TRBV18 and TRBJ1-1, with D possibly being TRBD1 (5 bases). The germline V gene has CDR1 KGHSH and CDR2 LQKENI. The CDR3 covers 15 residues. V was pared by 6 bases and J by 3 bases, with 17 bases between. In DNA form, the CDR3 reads TGTGCCAGCTCGCCCATGGCCGGGACTGACACTGAAGCTTTCTTT. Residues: CASSPMAGTDTEAFF. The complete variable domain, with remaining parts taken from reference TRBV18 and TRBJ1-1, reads NAGVMQNPRHLVRRRGQEARLRCSPMKGHSHVYWYRQLPEEGLKFMVYLQKENIIDESGMPKERFSAEFPKEGPSILRIQQVVRGDSAAYFCASSPMAGTDTEAFFGQGTRLTVV.

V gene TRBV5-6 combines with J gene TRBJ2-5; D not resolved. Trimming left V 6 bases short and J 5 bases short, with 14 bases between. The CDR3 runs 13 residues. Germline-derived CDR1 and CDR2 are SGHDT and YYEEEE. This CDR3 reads CASNLGGAETQYF. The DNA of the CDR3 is TGTGCCAGCAACCTTGGCGGAGCCGAGACCCAGTACTTC.

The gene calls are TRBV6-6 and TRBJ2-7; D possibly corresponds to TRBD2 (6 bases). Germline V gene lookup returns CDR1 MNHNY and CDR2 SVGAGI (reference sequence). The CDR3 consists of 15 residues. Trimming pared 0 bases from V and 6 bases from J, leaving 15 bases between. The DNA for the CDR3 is TGTGCCAGCAGTTACTCCCGTCGTCCCGGGGGCGAGCAGTACTTC. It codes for CASSYSRRPGGEQYF.

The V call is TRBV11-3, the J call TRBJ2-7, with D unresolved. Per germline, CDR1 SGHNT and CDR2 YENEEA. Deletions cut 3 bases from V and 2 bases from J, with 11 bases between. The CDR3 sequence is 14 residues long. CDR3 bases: TGTGCCAGCAGCTTTTGGAGACAACCCTACGAGCAGTACTTC. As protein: CASSFWRQPYEQYF.

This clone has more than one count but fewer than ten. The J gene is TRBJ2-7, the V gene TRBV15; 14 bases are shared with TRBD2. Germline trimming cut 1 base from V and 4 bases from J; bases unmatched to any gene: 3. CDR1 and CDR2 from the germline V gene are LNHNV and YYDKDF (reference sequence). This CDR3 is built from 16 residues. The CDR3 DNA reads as TGTGCCACCAGCAGAGGGGGGACTAGCGGGAGATACGAGCAGTACTTC. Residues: CATSRGGTSGRYEQYF.

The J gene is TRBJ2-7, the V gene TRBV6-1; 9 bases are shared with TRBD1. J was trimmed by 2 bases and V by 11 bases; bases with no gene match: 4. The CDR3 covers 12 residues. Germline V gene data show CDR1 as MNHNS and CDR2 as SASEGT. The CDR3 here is CAGQGPTYEQYF. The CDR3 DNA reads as TGTGCCGGACAGGGGCCAACCTACGAGCAGTACTTC.

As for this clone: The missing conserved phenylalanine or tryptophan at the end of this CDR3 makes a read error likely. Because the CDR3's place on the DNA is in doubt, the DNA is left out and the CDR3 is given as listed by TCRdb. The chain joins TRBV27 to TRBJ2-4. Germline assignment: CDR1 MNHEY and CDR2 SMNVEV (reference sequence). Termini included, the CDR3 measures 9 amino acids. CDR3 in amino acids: CASSFLGGL.

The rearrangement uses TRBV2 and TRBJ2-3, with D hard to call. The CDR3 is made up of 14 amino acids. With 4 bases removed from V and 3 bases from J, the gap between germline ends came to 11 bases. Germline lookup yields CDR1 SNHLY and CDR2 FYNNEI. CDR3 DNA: TGTGCCAGCAGTGTGGGTCGAAGAACAGATACGCAGTATTTT. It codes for CASSVGRRTDTQYF.

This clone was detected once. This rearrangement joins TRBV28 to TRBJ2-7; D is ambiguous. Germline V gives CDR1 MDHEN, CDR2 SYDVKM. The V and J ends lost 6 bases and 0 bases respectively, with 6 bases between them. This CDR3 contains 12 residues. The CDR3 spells CASSKSSYEQYF. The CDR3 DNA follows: TGTGCCAGCAGCAAGAGCTCCTACGAGCAGTACTTC.

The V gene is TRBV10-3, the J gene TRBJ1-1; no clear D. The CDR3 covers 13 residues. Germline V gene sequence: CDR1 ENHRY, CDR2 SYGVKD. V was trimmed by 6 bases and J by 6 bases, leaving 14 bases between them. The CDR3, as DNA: TGTGCCATCAGACAACGGACGGAAGCTGAAGCTTTCTTT. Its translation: CAIRQRTEAEAFF.

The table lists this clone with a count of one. The CDR3 here is CASRGSQGRKTQYF. The CDR3 DNA is TGTGCCAGCAGGGGATCACAGGGAAGAAAGACCCAGTACTTC. The chain has TRBV6-5 and TRBJ2-5, with a possible D match to TRBD1 (6 bases). The CDR3 sequence is 14 residues long. V lost 6 bases, J lost 6 bases, and 17 bases lay in between. CDR1 and CDR2 from the germline V gene are MNHEY and SVGAGI.

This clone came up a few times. The CDR3 region has the DNA TGTGCCAGCAGCTTGGGCCTTTCTGGGGCCAACGTCCTGACTTTC. Its protein is CASSLGLSGANVLTF. This chain links TRBV5-4 with TRBJ2-6, with D hard to call. Germline CDR1 and CDR2: SGHNT and YYREEE (reference sequence). The germline V and J ends were trimmed by 0 bases and 1 base, with 5 bases remaining between them. The CDR3 is 15 amino acids. The full variable domain, with the rest looked up from reference TRBV5-4 and TRBJ2-6, is ETGVTQSPTHLIKTRGQQVTLRCSSQSGHNTVSWYQQALGQGPQFIFQYYREEENGRGNFPPRFSGLQFPNYSSELNVNALELDDSALYLCASSLGLSGANVLTFGAGSRLTVL.

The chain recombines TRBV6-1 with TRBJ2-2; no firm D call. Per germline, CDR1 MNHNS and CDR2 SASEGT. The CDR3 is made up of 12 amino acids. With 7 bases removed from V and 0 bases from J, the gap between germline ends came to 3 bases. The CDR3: CASKPNTGELFF. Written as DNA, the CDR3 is TGTGCCAGCAAACCGAACACCGGGGAGCTGTTTTTT.

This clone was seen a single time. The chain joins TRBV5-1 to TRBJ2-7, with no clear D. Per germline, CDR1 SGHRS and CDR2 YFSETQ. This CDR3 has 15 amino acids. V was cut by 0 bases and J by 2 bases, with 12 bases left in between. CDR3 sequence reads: CASSLDLTNTYEQYF. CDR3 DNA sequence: TGCGCCAGCAGCTTGGACTTAACCAATACCTACGAGCAGTACTTC.

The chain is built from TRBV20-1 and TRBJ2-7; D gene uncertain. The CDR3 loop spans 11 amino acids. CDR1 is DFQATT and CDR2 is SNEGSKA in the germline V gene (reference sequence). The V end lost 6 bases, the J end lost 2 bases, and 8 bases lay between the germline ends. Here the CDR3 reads CSAKNTYEQYF. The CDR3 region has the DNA TGCAGTGCCAAGAACACCTACGAGCAGTACTTC.

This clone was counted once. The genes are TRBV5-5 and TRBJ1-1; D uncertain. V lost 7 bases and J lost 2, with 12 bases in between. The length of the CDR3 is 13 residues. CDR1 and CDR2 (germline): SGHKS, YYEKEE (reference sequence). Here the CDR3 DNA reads TGTGCCAGCCCCAGGACGGCAAACACTGAAGCTTTCTTT. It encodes CASPRTANTEAFF.

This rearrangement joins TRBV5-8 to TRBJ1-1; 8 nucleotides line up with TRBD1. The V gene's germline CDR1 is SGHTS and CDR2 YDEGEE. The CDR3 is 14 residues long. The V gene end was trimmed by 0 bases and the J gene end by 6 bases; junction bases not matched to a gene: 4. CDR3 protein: CASSLGQGKAEAFF. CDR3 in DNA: TGTGCCAGCAGCTTGGGACAGGGGAAAGCTGAAGCTTTCTTT. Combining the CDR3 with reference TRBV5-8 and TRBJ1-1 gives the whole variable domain EAGVTQSPTHLIKTRGQQATLRCSPISGHTSVYWYQQALGLGLQFLLWYDEGEERNRGNFPPRFSGRQFPNYSSELNVNALELEDSALYLCASSLGQGKAEAFFGQGTRLTVV.

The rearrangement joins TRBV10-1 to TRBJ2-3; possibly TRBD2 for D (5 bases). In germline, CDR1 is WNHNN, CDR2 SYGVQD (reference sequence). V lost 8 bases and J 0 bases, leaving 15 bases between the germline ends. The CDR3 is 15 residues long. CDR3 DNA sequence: TGCGCCAGCGCCTCAGGACTTGTTAGCACAGATACGCAGTATTTT. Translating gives CASASGLVSTDTQYF.

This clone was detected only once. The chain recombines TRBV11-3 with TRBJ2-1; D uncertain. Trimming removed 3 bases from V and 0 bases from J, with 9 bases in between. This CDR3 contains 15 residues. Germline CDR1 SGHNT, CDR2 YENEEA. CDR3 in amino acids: CASSFSVSSYNEQFF. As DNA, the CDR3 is TGTGCCAGCAGCTTCTCGGTGAGCTCCTACAATGAGCAGTTCTTC.

CDR3 sequence reads: CASSYDLGGGPRETQYF. The CDR3 bases are TGTGCCAGCAGTTACGACCTCGGGGGAGGGCCTCGGGAGACCCAGTACTTC. The genes are TRBV28 and TRBJ2-5; 7 nucleotides agree with TRBD2. Trimming cost V 4 bases and J 5 bases; bases outside gene matches: 16. Per the germline V gene, CDR1 is MDHEN and CDR2 is SYDVKM. CDR3 size: 17 residues.

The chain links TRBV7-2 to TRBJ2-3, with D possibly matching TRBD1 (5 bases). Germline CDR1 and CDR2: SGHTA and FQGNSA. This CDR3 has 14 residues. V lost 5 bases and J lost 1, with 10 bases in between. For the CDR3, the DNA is TGTGCCAGCAGCCGGACACCTCGCACAGATACGCAGTATTTT. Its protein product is CASSRTPRTDTQYF.

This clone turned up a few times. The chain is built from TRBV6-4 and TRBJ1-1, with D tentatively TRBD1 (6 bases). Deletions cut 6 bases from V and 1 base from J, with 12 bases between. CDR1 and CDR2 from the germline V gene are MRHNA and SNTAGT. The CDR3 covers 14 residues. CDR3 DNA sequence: TGTGCCAGCAGAGCACAGGGAGAGAACACTGAAGCTTTCTTT. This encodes CASRAQGENTEAFF.

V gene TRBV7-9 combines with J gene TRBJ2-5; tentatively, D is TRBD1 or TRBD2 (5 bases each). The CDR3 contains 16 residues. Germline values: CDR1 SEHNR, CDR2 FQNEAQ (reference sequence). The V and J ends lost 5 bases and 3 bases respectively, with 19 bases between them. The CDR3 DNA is TGTGCCAGCAGCCCCCGCCGGGACCCCCGGGAAGAGACCCAGTACTTC. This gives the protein CASSPRRDPREETQYF.